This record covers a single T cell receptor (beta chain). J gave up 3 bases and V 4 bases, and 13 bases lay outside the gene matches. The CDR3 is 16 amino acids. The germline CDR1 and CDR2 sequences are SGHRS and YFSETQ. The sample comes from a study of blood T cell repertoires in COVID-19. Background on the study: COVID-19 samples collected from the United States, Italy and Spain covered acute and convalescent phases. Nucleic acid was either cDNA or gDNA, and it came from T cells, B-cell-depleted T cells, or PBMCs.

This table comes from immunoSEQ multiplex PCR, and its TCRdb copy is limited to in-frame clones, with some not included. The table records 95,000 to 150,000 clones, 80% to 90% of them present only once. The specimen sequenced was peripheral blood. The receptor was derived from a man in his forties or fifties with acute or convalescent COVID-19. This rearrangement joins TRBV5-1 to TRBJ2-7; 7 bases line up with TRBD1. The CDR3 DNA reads TGCGCCAGCAGCCGCCAAACCGGGACAGAGGGCTACGAGCAGTACTTC. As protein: CASSRQTGTEGYEQYF.